This T cell receptor beta chain was sequenced during a study of OX40 agonist ivuxolimab in advanced cancers. Study context: A male proportion of 82.7% was recorded, with mean age around 62 years and range 23 to 79. Whole-study findings and limits: Dosing at 0.1 to 3.0 mg/kg was accompanied by clonal expansion of CD4+ and CD8+ blood T cells by week 6. CD4+ T cells averaged fewer expanded clones than CD8+ T cells.

TCRdb's copy holds only in-frame clones and misses some; the assay was immunoSEQ multiplex PCR. The data contain about 24,000 clones, less than 90% of them seen just once; the ten biggest clones take up 15% to 20%. Trimming cost V 4 bases and J 2 bases, with 10 bases left between them. Germline V gene data show CDR1 as SGHAT and CDR2 as FQNNGV. CDR3 length: 14 residues. Comments on this clone: Its antigen remains unidentified.

The V call is TRBV11-2, the J call TRBJ2-3; D may be TRBD2 (7 bases). The sequence derives from an adult with an advanced solid tumor such as melanoma, head and neck, liver or kidney cancer. The sample was CD4+ or CD8+ T cells sorted from blood, taken in a trial of the OX40 agonist ivuxolimab. The CDR3 loop is CASSSGGATDTQYF. The CDR3 region has the DNA TGTGCCAGCAGCTCTGGGGGGGCCACAGATACGCAGTATTTT.